Listed below are T cell receptor beta chains from one sample, sequenced in a study of T-cell memory formation after mild COVID-19. TCRdb ran MiXCR on the 5' RACE reads and lists one entry per CDR3 protein. The sample holds a few hundred thousand distinct CDR3 sequences; approximately 9% are singletons and the top ten take 22%. Sequenced: PBMCs or a T cell subset sorted from them (not recorded which). The receptors were sampled from a man younger than 30 who had mild COVID-19 (a few samples of this study predate the infection). Cell type and time point are not known. Both conserved end residues are part of each CDR3. Each record gives: D gene, J gene, clone size, V gene, CDR3 DNA, CDR3 protein. A D gene is named only where the DNA matches it firmly. Clone size is shown for a subset of rows, as once, few, many or a class of expanded clone.

-	TRBJ1-4	-	TRBV7-9	TGTGCCAGCAGCTTAGGGGGAGAAGGAGAAAAACTGTTTTTT	CASSLGGEGEKLFF
-	TRBJ1-1	-	TRBV29-1	TGCAGCGTTGATGGAGGTATGGGCATGAACACTGAAGCTTTCTTT	CSVDGGMGMNTEAFF
-	TRBJ2-3	few	TRBV27	TGTGCCAGCAGTTTAGCGGCGGGACGCCGGGATACGCAGTATTTT	CASSLAAGRRDTQYF
-	TRBJ2-5	few	TRBV20-1	TGCAGTGCTAGAGATCAGGAGCGGAAAGAGACCCAGTACTTC	CSARDQERKETQYF
-	TRBJ1-3	many	TRBV6-1	TGTGCCAGCAGTGAAGAGGAGGGGGTAAACACCATATATTTT	CASSEEEGVNTIYF
TRBD2	TRBJ2-5	-	TRBV20-1	TGCAGTGCCCAGGGGCTAGCGGGACAAGAGACCCAGTACTTC	CSAQGLAGQETQYF
-	TRBJ1-1	few	TRBV7-2	TGTGCCAGCAGCGCGACAGCGTCTGACACTGAAGCTTTCTTT	CASSATASDTEAFF
-	TRBJ1-1	few	TRBV15	TGTGCCACCAGCAGAGACACCATGGTGAGGGGCGCGGAGGCTTTCTTT	CATSRDTMVRGAEAFF
-	TRBJ2-1	-	TRBV6-5	TGTGCCAGCAGTTCCCCAGGGTATCGCAATGAGCAGTTCTTC	CASSSPGYRNEQFF
-	TRBJ2-1	many	TRBV10-1	TGCGCCAGCAGTGAGTCTAGGCAGGAGACCTCCTACAATGAGCAGTTCTTC	CASSESRQETSYNEQFF
-	TRBJ2-4	few	TRBV7-9	TGTGCCAGCAGCTTTTCAAATGAACGGGGACCTCGGGGTACCAAAAACATTCAGTACTTC	CASSFSNERGPRGTKNIQYF